Each of the 24 T cell receptor beta chains below was sequenced from the same sample in a study of cytomegalovirus exposure and HLA in healthy donors. With 60 Vbeta and 13 Jbeta primers, the PCR was carried out. Some clones are missing from TCRdb's copy, which holds only in-frame ones; the method was immunoSEQ multiplex PCR. Its table lists under 150,000 clones. Sequencing was carried out using PBMCs. The receptors shown here come from a woman aged 60 to 75 in good health and CMV-seronegative.

V and J are TRBV5-6 and TRBJ2-7; D might be TRBD1 (6 bases). V was pared by 2 bases and J by 4 bases, with 13 bases between. CDR1 and CDR2 from the germline V gene are SGHDT and YYEEEE. CDR3 length: 14 amino acids. This CDR3 reads CASSFRGRGYEQYF. DNA for the CDR3: TGTGCCAGCAGCTTTCGTGGCAGGGGTTACGAGCAGTACTTC.

The chain couples TRBV5-5 to TRBJ2-7; TRBD1 matches at 10 bases. From germline, CDR1 is SGHKS and CDR2 YYEKEE (reference sequence). Germline trimming cut 5 bases from V and 3 bases from J; bases unmatched to any gene: 8. This CDR3 comprises 15 residues. CDR3 sequence: CASRPLTGGLYEQYF. The CDR3 DNA follows: TGTGCCAGCAGACCCTTGACAGGGGGCCTCTACGAGCAGTACTTC.

The CDR3 coding sequence is TGCGCCAGCAGACCCCAGGGGGCTAGCGCGCCCTACGAGCAGTACTTC. Its translation is CASRPQGASAPYEQYF. V is TRBV5-1 and J is TRBJ2-5; 8 bases align to TRBD1. The tail of the sequence fits TRBJ2-7 better, so the J call may be wrong. CDR1 is SGHRS, CDR2 YFSETQ, per germline. The CDR3 covers 16 residues.

The chain combines TRBV28 with TRBJ1-3; D remains unclear. Trimming stripped 5 bases from V and 3 bases from J, with 8 bases between. CDR1 MDHEN and CDR2 SYDVKM come from the germline V gene. The CDR3 length is 13 residues. The CDR3 region is CASSLNIGNTIYF. The CDR3 DNA follows: TGTGCCAGCAGTCTGAACATTGGAAACACCATATATTTT.

V and J are TRBV10-3 and TRBJ2-7, with TRBD1 as a possible D gene (5 bases). The V end lost 0 bases, the J end lost 0 bases, and 15 bases lay between the germline ends. The CDR3 length is 17 residues. CDR1 and CDR2 (germline): ENHRY, SYGVKD. DNA of the CDR3: TGTGCCATCAGTGAGTCCCCAGGGCCCCCAACCTCCTACGAGCAGTACTTC. It is translated as CAISESPGPPTSYEQYF.

The chain carries TRBV6-1 and TRBJ2-1, with 9 bases lining up with TRBD2. Per the germline V gene, CDR1 is MNHNS and CDR2 is SASEGT. The CDR3 runs to 15 residues. The V segment lost 1 base and the J segment 12 bases; nucleotides outside the gene matches: 10. The CDR3 sequence: CASSEGGGASRGQFF. In DNA form, the CDR3 reads TGTGCCAGCAGTGAAGGCGGGGGGGCCTCTCGGGGGCAGTTCTTC.

The chain combines TRBV6-1 with TRBJ1-3, with unresolved D. This CDR3 spans 18 amino acids. The germline V and J ends were trimmed by 3 bases and 3 bases, with 21 bases remaining between them. Germline CDR1 is MNHNS and CDR2 is SASEGT. The CDR3 sequence: CASSEVGVPLLFGNTIYF. The CDR3 nucleotides are TGTGCCAGCAGTGAGGTCGGGGTACCACTCCTGTTTGGAAACACCATATATTTT.

The chain recombines TRBV15 with TRBJ1-1; TRBD1 agrees at 12 bases. The trim removed 6 bases at V and 5 bases at J, leaving 7 bases unmatched. The CDR3 sequence is 15 residues long. Germline V gene lookup returns CDR1 LNHNV and CDR2 YYDKDF (reference sequence). The CDR3 sequence is CATRGQGAVGTEAFF. The CDR3 region has the DNA TGTGCCACCAGGGGACAGGGGGCAGTAGGGACTGAAGCTTTCTTT. Using reference TRBV15 and TRBJ1-1 for the parts outside the CDR3, the full variable domain is DAMVIQNPRYQVTQFGKPVTLSCSQTLNHNVMYWYQQKSSQAPKLLFHYYDKDFNNEADTPDNFQSRRPNTSFCFLDIRSPGLGDTAMYLCATRGQGAVGTEAFFGQGTRLTVV.

This chain uses TRBV28 with TRBJ1-1, with D maybe TRBD1 (5 bases). The V gene lost 1 base and the J gene lost 5 bases, with 20 bases spanning the gap. The germline CDR1 and CDR2 sequences are MDHEN and SYDVKM. The CDR3 has 17 residues. CDR3 coding DNA: TGTGCCAGCAGTTTATCGGGCAGGGTTCGGGTGAGGACTGAAGCTTTCTTT. Its protein is CASSLSGRVRVRTEAFF.

The chain has TRBV9 and TRBJ1-1; the match to TRBD1 covers 7 bases. From germline, CDR1 is SGDLS and CDR2 YYNGEE. V gave up 2 bases and J gave up 4 bases; unmatched junction bases: 5. The CDR3 is 14 amino acids. CDR3 DNA sequence: TGTGCCAGCAGCGTTGGACCAGGGGGCACTGAAGCTTTCTTT. This encodes CASSVGPGGTEAFF.

CDR3 sequence: CASRDLSSNYGYTF. The CDR3 DNA sequence: TGTGCCTCCAGGGATTTATCGTCTAACTATGGCTACACCTTC. The V gene is TRBV6-5, the J gene TRBJ1-2; tentatively, D is TRBD1 (5 bases). The CDR3 length is 14 residues. CDR1 and CDR2 (germline): MNHEY, SVGAGI. Between the trimmed V and J ends, which lost 11 bases and 0 bases, there was a span of 16 bases.

The chain employs TRBV9 and TRBJ2-1, with TRBD2 as a possible D gene (5 bases). Trimming left V 6 bases short and J 8 bases short, with 18 bases between. Germline values: CDR1 SGDLS, CDR2 YYNGEE. CDR3 length equals 14 residues. The CDR3 DNA is TGTGCCAGCAACCCCCCGGGATCCTTGGATGAGCAGTTCTTC. The encoded protein is CASNPPGSLDEQFF. Combining the CDR3 with reference TRBV9 and TRBJ2-1 gives the whole variable domain DSGVTQTPKHLITATGQRVTLRCSPRSGDLSVYWYQQSLDQGLQFLIQYYNGEERAKGNILERFSAQQFPDLHSELNLSSLELGDSALYFCASNPPGSLDEQFFGPGTRLTVL.

The J gene is TRBJ2-1, the V gene TRBV6-1; 8 bases line up with TRBD1. Trimming at V came to 3 bases and at J to 10 bases, leaving 11 bases not matched to a gene. Germline CDR1 is MNHNS and CDR2 is SASEGT. The CDR3 length is 15 residues. Written as DNA, the CDR3 is TGTGCCAGCAGTGATCGGACAGGGCCTACGAGAGAGCAGTTCTTC. Translating gives CASSDRTGPTREQFF.

This chain connects TRBV29-1 to TRBJ1-1; the D gene is possibly TRBD1 (6 bases). The germline CDR1 and CDR2 sequences are SQVTM and ANQGSEA. V dropped 3 bases and J dropped 4 bases, with 12 bases sitting between them. The CDR3 is 13 residues long. CDR3 sequence: CSVDTGTRTEAFF. In DNA, the CDR3 is TGCAGCGTTGACACAGGGACGCGCACTGAAGCTTTCTTT.

This chain connects TRBV25-1 to TRBJ2-5; the D gene is possibly TRBD2 (7 bases). The CDR3 has 13 residues. Germline CDR1 is MGHDK and CDR2 is SYGVNS. Trimming left V 3 bases short and J 7 bases short, with 12 bases between. The CDR3 DNA reads TGTGCCAGCAGTGAGGGGGGGCGGGGGACCCAGTACTTC. Translated: CASSEGGRGTQYF. The complete variable domain, with remaining parts taken from reference TRBV25-1 and TRBJ2-5, reads EADIYQTPRYLVIGTGKKITLECSQTMGHDKMYWYQQDPGMELHLIHYSYGVNSTEKGDLSSESTVSRIRTEHFPLTLESARPSHTSQYLCASSEGGRGTQYFGPGTRLLVL.

The chain joins TRBV18 to TRBJ2-7, with D possibly TRBD2 on 6 matching bases. This CDR3 contains 15 residues. Germline loops: CDR1 KGHSH, CDR2 LQKENI. Trimming shortened V by 1 base and J by 0 bases, and 10 bases separated the two germline ends. CDR3 coding DNA: TGTGCCAGCTCACCACGGGCGGGAAGCTCCTACGAGCAGTACTTC. Translated, it gives CASSPRAGSSYEQYF.

The chain is built from TRBV7-9 and TRBJ2-5, with no clear D. CDR1 is SEHNR and CDR2 is FQNEAQ in the germline V gene (reference sequence). V was clipped by 0 bases and J by 0 bases, with 11 bases between them. The CDR3 extends over 16 amino acids. The CDR3 sequence: CASSLATSANQETQYF. CDR3 in DNA: TGTGCCAGCAGCTTAGCTACGAGCGCGAACCAAGAGACCCAGTACTTC.

V and J are TRBV27 and TRBJ2-7; TRBD1 matches at 7 bases. The CDR3 consists of 13 residues. Trimming cost V 8 bases and J 5 bases; bases outside gene matches: 9. Germline CDR1 and CDR2: MNHEY and SMNVEV (reference sequence). CDR3 DNA sequence: TGTGCCAGCCGCCCTACCGGACAGGACGAGCAGTACTTC. Translated, it gives CASRPTGQDEQYF.

This chain uses TRBV11-2 with TRBJ2-7, with TRBD1 matching 12 bases. The CDR3 loop spans 16 amino acids. Germline CDR1 is SGHAT and CDR2 is FQNNGV. The V gene end was trimmed by 3 bases and the J gene end by 6 bases; junction bases not matched to a gene: 9. CDR3 coding DNA: TGTGCCAGCAGCTTTCGGGACAGGGGGCGTAGGGGCGAGCAGTACTTC. This codes for CASSFRDRGRRGEQYF.

The V gene is TRBV9, the J gene TRBJ1-3; TRBD1 matches at 10 bases. This CDR3 spans 14 amino acids. J gave up 10 bases and V 3 bases, and 7 bases lay outside the gene matches. The germline gives CDR1 SGDLS, CDR2 YYNGEE. The CDR3: CASSGGQGRGTIYF. The CDR3 DNA follows: TGTGCCAGCAGCGGGGGACAGGGGCGGGGAACCATATATTTT.

V usage is TRBV6-1 and J usage is TRBJ2-7, with D possibly matching TRBD1 (6 bases). This CDR3 region has 14 residues. Trimming stripped 2 bases from V and 3 bases from J, with 11 bases between. Germline-derived CDR1 and CDR2 are MNHNS and SASEGT. The CDR3 sequence: CASSELGAGYEQYF. The CDR3 region has the DNA TGTGCCAGCAGTGAACTGGGGGCGGGCTACGAGCAGTACTTC.

The chain has TRBV27 and TRBJ2-1, with TRBD2 identical over 11 bases. Per germline, CDR1 MNHEY and CDR2 SMNVEV (reference sequence). V trimming: 6 bases; J trimming: 6 bases; junction bases outside the gene matches: 10. This CDR3 is 16 amino acids long. The CDR3 DNA sequence: TGTGCCAGCAGCCAGGGTGCTACTAGCGGGAGCAATGAGCAGTTCTTC. This translates into CASSQGATSGSNEQFF.

The chain joins TRBV2 to TRBJ2-5, with 7 nucleotides matching TRBD1. The trim removed 7 bases at V and 2 bases at J, leaving 4 bases unmatched. Per the germline V gene, CDR1 is SNHLY and CDR2 is FYNNEI. The CDR3 runs to 13 residues. In nucleotides, the CDR3 is TGTGCCAGCACCCGGGGACAGCAAGAGACCCAGTACTTC. Protein sequence: CASTRGQQETQYF.

The chain recombines TRBV5-1 with TRBJ2-2; tentative D call: TRBD2 (5 bases). The CDR3 is 16 residues long. Trimming left V 0 bases short and J 3 bases short, with 12 bases between. Per the germline V gene, CDR1 is SGHRS and CDR2 is YFSETQ. CDR3 loop: CASSLGGMRDTGELFF. The CDR3 DNA is TGCGCCAGCAGCTTGGGGGGAATGCGGGACACCGGGGAGCTGTTTTTT.